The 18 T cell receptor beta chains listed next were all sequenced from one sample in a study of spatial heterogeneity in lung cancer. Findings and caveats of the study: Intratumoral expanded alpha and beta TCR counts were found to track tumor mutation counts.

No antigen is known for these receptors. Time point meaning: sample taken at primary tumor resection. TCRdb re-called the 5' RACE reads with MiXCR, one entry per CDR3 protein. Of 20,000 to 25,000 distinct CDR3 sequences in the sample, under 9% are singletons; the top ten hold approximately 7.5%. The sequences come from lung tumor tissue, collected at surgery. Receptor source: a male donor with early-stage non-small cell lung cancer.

CDR3 sequence (DNA): TGCGCCAGCAGTCCCTCTATAGTCTCCTACGAGCAGTACTTC. Amino acids: CASSPSIVSYEQYF. The chain joins TRBV23-1 to TRBJ2-7; D not certain. TRBV23-1 is designated an ORF whose function remains uncertain. The CDR3 is 14 residues long. V dropped 4 bases and J dropped 0 bases, with 10 bases sitting between them.

The CDR3 reads CASGTPLVLTF. The CDR3 nucleotides read TGTGCCAGCGGGACGCCCTTAGTCCTGACTTTC. The rearrangement links TRBV6-5 to TRBJ2-6, with D perhaps assigned TRBD1 or TRBD2 (5 bases each). The V end was cut by 8 bases, the J end by 13 bases, with 12 bases between. Germline loops: CDR1 MNHEY, CDR2 SVGAGI. This CDR3 has 11 residues.

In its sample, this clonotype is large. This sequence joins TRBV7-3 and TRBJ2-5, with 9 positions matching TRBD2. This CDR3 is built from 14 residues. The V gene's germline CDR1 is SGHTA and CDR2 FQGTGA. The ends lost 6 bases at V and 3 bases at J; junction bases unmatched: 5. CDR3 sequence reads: CASSVGTSKETQYF. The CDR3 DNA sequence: TGTGCCAGCAGTGTCGGGACTAGCAAAGAGACCCAGTACTTC.

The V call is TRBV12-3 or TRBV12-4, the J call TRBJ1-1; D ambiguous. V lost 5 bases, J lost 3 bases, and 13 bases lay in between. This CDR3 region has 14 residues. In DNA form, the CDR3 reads TGTGCCAGCAGTACGCGGACGGTAGACACTGAAGCTTTCTTT. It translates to CASSTRTVDTEAFF.

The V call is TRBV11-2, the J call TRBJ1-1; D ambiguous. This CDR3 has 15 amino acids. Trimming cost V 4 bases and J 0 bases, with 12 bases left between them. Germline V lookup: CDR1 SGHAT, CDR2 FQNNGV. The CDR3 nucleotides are TGTGCCAGCAGCTCTTGGACGGCCGTGAACACTGAAGCTTTCTTT. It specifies CASSSWTAVNTEAFF.

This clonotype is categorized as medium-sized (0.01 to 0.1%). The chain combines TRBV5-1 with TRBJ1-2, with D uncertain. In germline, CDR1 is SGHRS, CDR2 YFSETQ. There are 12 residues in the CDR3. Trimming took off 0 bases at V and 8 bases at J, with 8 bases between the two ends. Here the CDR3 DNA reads TGCGCCAGCAGCTTGGATGGTAAAGGCTACACCTTC. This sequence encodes CASSLDGKGYTF.

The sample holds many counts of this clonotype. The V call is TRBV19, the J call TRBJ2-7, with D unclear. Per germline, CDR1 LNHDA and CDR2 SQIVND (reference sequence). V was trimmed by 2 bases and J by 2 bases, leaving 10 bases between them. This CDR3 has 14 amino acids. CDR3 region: CASSISGTTYEQYF. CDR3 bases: TGTGCCAGTAGTATATCGGGCACGACCTACGAGCAGTACTTC.

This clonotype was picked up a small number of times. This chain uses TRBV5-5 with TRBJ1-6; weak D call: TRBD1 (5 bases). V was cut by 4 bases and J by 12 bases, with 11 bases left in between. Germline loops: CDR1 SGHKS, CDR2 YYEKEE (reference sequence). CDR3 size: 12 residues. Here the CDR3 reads CASSADMVPLHF. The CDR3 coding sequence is TGTGCCAGCAGCGCGGACATGGTACCCCTCCACTTT.

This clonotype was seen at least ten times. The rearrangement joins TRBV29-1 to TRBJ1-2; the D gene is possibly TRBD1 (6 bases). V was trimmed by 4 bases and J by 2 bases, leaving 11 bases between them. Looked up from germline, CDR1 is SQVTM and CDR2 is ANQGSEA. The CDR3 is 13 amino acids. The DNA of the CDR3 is TGCAGCGTTGGAAACAGGGCGAACTATGGCTACACCTTC. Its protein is CSVGNRANYGYTF.

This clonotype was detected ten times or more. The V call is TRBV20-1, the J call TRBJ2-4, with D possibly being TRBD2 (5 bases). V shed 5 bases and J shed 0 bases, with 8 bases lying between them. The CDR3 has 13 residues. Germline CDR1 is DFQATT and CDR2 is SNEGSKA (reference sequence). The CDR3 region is CSAYGVAKNIQYF. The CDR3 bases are TGCAGTGCTTACGGGGTAGCCAAAAACATTCAGTACTTC.

The CDR3 region is CASSLVQTSGTDTQYF. CDR3 coding DNA: TGTGCCAGCAGCTTGGTACAAACTAGCGGAACAGATACGCAGTATTTT. The V and J genes are TRBV5-6 and TRBJ2-3; 8 bases match TRBD2. The germline gives CDR1 SGHDT, CDR2 YYEEEE. The CDR3 covers 16 residues. V gave up 0 bases and J gave up 3 bases; unmatched junction bases: 6.

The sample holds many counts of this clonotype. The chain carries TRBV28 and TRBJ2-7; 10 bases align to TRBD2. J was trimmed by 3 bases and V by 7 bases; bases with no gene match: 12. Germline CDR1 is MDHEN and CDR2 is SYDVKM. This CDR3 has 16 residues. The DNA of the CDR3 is TGTGCCAGCAACCAAATGGGTAGCGGGGGGCTCTACGAGCAGTACTTC. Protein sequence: CASNQMGSGGLYEQYF.

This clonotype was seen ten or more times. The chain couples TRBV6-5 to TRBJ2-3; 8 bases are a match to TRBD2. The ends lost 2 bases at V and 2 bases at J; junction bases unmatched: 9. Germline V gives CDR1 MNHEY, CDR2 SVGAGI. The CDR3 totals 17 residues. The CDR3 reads CASSYIGAGGHTDTQYF. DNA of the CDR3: TGTGCCAGCAGTTACATTGGGGCGGGGGGCCACACAGATACGCAGTATTTT.

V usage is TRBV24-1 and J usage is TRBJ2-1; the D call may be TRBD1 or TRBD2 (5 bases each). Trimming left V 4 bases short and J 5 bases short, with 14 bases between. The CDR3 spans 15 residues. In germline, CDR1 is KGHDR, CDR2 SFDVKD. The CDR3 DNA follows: TGTGCCACCAGTGAGACTTGGGACGGTAACAATGAGCAGTTCTTC. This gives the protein CATSETWDGNNEQFF.

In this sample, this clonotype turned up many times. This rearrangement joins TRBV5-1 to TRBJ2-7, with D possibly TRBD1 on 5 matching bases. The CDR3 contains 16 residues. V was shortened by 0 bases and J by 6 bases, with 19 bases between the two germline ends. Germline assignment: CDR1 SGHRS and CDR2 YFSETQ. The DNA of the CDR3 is TGCGCCAGCAGCTTGGTCAGGGCCAACCTAGGGGTCGAGCAGTACTTC. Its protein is CASSLVRANLGVEQYF.

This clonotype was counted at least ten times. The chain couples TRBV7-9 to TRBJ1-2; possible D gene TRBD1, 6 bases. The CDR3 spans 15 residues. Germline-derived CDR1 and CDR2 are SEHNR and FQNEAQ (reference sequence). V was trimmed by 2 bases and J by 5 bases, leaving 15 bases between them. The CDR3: CASSLFPAQGYGYTF. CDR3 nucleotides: TGTGCCAGCAGCTTATTCCCCGCTCAGGGGTATGGCTACACCTTC.

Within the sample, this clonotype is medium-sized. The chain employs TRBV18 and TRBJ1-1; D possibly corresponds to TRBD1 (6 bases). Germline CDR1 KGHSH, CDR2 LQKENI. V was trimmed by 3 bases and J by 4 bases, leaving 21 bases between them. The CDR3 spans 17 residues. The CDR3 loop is CASSPGVRGGLSTEAFF. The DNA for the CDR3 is TGTGCCAGCTCACCTGGGGTAAGGGGGGGACTATCCACTGAAGCTTTCTTT.

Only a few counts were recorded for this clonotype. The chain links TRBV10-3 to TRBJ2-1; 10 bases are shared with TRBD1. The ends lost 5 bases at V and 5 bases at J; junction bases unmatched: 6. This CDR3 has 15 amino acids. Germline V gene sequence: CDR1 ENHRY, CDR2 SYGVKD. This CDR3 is CAISTTGGDNNEQFF. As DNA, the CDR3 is TGTGCCATCAGTACGACAGGGGGCGATAACAATGAGCAGTTCTTC.